The sample holds many counts of the clone carrying this T cell receptor (beta chain). TCRdb re-called the reads with MiXCR, one entry per CDR3 protein. The table includes about 210,000 distinct CDR3 sequences, around 6.4% detected once. The data were obtained in a study of T cell repertoires in cytomegalovirus infection. Overall study: Evidence of both CMV infection and a matching HLA type came from public TCR beta signatures.

Trimming took 4 bases from V and 4 from J; bases not matched to a gene: 7. The CDR3 has 15 residues. Germline V gene lookup returns CDR1 SGHNT and CDR2 YYREEE (reference sequence). Sequencing input: PBMCs. This sequence originates from a human donor in good health (CMV status not recorded). Some clones in this sample may be carry-over from other donors' samples. V gene TRBV5-4 combines with J gene TRBJ2-1; TRBD1 aligns across 8 bases. As DNA, the CDR3 is TGTGCCAGCAGCCAGACCGGGACAGGTTACAATGAGCAGTTCTTC. Its protein product is CASSQTGTGYNEQFF.